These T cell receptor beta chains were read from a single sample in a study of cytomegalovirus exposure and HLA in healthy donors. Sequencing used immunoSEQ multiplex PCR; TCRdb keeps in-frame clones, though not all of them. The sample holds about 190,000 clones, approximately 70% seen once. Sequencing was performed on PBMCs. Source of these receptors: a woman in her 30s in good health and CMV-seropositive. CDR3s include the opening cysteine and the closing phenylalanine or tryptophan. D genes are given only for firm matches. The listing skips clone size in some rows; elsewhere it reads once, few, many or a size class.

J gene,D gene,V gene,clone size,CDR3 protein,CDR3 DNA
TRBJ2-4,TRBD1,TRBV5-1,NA,CASSFETGRLAKNIQYF,TGCGCCAGCAGCTTCGAGACAGGGCGTCTAGCCAAAAACATTCAGTACTTC
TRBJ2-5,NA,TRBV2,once,CASGGRGATQYF,TGTGCCAGCGGGGGCAGGGGGGCGACCCAGTACTTC
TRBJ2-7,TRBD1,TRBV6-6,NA,CASTPDRAGGYEQYF,TGTGCCAGCACCCCGGACAGGGCAGGCGGGTACGAGCAGTACTTC
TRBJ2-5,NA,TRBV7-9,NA,CASSLTGNGRETQYF,TGTGCCAGCAGCCTTACCGGGAACGGGCGAGAGACCCAGTACTTC
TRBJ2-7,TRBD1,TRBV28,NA,CASSAYFPSLSGTGHYEQYF,TGTGCCAGCAGTGCCTATTTCCCAAGCCTGTCCGGGACAGGTCACTACGAGCAGTACTTC
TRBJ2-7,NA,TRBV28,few,CASSFRLVSSYEQYF,TGTGCCAGCAGTTTCAGACTAGTGAGCTCCTACGAGCAGTACTTC
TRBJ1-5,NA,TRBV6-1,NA,CASIQGVNQPQHF,TGTGCCAGCATCCAGGGTGTAAATCAGCCCCAGCATTTT
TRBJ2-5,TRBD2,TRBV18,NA,CASSPSRLAGEETQYF,TGTGCCAGCTCACCATCGAGACTAGCGGGAGAAGAGACCCAGTACTTC
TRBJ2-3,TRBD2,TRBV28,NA,CASSSTSGSTDTQYF,TGTGCCAGCAGTTCGACTAGCGGTAGCACAGATACGCAGTATTTT
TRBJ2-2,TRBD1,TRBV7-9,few,CASSHPGTGPNTGELFF,TGTGCCAGCAGCCACCCCGGGACAGGGCCGAACACCGGGGAGCTGTTTTTT
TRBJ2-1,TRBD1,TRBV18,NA,CASSLRDRVSYNEQFF,TGTGCCAGCTCACTGCGGGACAGGGTGTCCTACAATGAGCAGTTCTTC
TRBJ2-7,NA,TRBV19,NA,CASSIDLQDEQYF,TGTGCCAGTAGTATAGATCTTCAGGACGAGCAGTACTTC
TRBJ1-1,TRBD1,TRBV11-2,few,CASSGGTGPHDEAFF,TGTGCCAGCAGCGGAGGGACAGGGCCACATGACGAAGCTTTCTTT
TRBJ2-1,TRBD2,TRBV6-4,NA,CASSSSGEGHNEQFF,TGTGCCAGCAGTTCTAGCGGGGAAGGCCACAATGAGCAGTTCTTC
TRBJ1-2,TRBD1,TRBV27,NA,CASGTGGDGYTF,TGTGCCAGCGGGACAGGGGGCGACGGCTACACCTTC
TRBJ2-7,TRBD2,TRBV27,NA,CASRSGTSGSYEQYF,TGTGCCAGCAGGTCCGGGACTAGCGGGAGCTACGAGCAGTACTTC
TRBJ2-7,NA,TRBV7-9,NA,CASSQGTPNEQYF,TGTGCCAGCAGCCAAGGGACTCCCAACGAGCAGTACTTC
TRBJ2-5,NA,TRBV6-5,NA,CASSYTGETQYF,TGTGCCAGCAGTTATACGGGAGAGACCCAGTACTTC
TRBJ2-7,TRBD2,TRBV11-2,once,CASSLGDYSYEQYF,TGTGCCAGCAGCTTAGGGGACTACTCTTACGAGCAGTACTTC
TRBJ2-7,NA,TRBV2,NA,CASSGSGELEQYF,TGTGCCAGCAGTGGCTCCGGGGAACTCGAGCAGTACTTC
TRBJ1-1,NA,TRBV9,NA,CASSVGGRAGTEAFF,TGTGCCAGCAGCGTAGGGGGGCGGGCAGGGACTGAAGCTTTCTTT
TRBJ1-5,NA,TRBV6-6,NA,CASRAQGNSNQPQHF,TGTGCCAGCAGAGCCCAGGGGAATAGCAATCAGCCCCAGCATTTT
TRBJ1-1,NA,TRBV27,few,CASSTTGKAFF,TGTGCCAGCAGTACAACAGGGAAAGCTTTCTTT
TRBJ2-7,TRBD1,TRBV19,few,CASSNRGLYEQYF,TGTGCCAGTAGTAACAGGGGGCTTTACGAGCAGTACTTC
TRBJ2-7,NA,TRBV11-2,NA,CASSSRYSRTPYEQYF,TGTGCCAGCAGCTCGAGATATAGTCGGACACCCTACGAGCAGTACTTC
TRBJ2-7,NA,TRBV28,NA,CASRTAVPAEQYF,TGTGCCAGCAGAACCGCGGTGCCAGCCGAGCAGTACTTC
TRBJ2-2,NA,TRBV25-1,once,CASSDQRALANTGELFF,TGTGCCAGCAGTGACCAGCGGGCACTCGCGAACACCGGGGAGCTGTTTTTT
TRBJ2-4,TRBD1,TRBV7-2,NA,CASSSKTGGRDIQYF,TGTGCCAGCAGCTCAAAGACAGGGGGCCGGGACATTCAGTACTTC
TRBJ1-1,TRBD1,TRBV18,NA,CASSQVQGMNTEAFF,TGTGCCAGCTCACAGGTACAGGGGATGAACACTGAAGCTTTCTTT
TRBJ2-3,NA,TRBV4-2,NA,CASSPRQATDTQYF,TGTGCCAGCAGCCCCCGACAGGCCACAGATACGCAGTATTTT
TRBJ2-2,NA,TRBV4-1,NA,CASSQVDWDWNTGELFF,TGCGCCAGCAGCCAAGTGGACTGGGACTGGAACACCGGGGAGCTGTTTTTT
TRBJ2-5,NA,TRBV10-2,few,CASRFDGRETQYF,TGCGCCAGCAGGTTCGATGGGAGGGAGACCCAGTACTTC
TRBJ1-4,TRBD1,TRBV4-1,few,CASSQDFRTGYEKLFF,TGCGCCAGCAGCCAAGATTTCAGGACAGGGTATGAAAAACTGTTTTTT
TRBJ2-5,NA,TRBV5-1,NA,CASRNLQGLETQYF,TGCGCCAGCAGGAATTTACAGGGCTTGGAGACCCAGTACTTC
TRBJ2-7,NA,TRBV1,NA,CTSSQDCRYEQYF,TGCACCAGCAGCCAAGATTGCAGGTACGAGCAGTACTTC
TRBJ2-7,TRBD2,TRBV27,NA,CASSSPLSAGAREQYF,TGTGCCAGCAGTTCCCCCCTAAGCGCGGGAGCTCGGGAGCAGTACTTC
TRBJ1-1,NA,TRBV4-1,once,CASSQDPGCPEAFF,TGCGCCAGCAGCCAAGATCCAGGGTGCCCTGAAGCTTTCTTT
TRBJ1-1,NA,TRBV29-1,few,CSVATRGRGTEAFF,TGCAGCGTTGCAACGCGAGGGAGGGGGACTGAAGCTTTCTTT
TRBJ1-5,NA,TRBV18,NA,CASSPGEGSNQPQHF,TGTGCCAGCTCACCTGGGGAGGGTAGCAATCAGCCCCAGCATTTT
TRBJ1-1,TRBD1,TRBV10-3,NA,CAIGSGGEYTEAFF,TGTGCCATCGGATCAGGGGGTGAGTACACTGAAGCTTTCTTT